This T cell receptor (beta chain) stems from a study of shared clonotypes between healthy human individuals. Overall study findings and caveats: Non-shared clonotypes displayed generation probabilities falling below those of clonotypes present in all four donors. Generally, naive subsets (rather than memory subsets) showed larger estimated richness.

Libraries were prepared by immunoSEQ multiplex PCR; TCRdb keeps only in-frame clonotypes and omits some of them. There are roughly 590,000 clones in the sample; roughly 96% occur only once, and roughly 0.1% lies in the top ten. The naive CD8 fraction comprised CD45RO-negative cells positively selected for CCR7 and excluded terminally differentiated effector memory CD45RA+ cells. Worth noting for this clone: Its antigen is unidentified.

CDR1 is PRHDT and CDR2 is FYEKMQ in the germline V gene (reference sequence). Trimming took 2 bases from V and 4 from J, leaving 7 bases between them. This CDR3 region has 13 residues. V usage is TRBV13 and J usage is TRBJ2-3, with D unclear. Sequenced material: naive CD8+ T cells sorted from blood. The receptor was isolated from a woman aged 25-40 years in good health. The CDR3 protein is CASSLTEADTQYF. CDR3 in DNA: TGTGCCAGCAGCTTAACAGAAGCAGATACGCAGTATTTT.